Shown below are 14 T cell receptor beta chains from a single sample sequenced in a study of OX40 agonist ivuxolimab in advanced cancers. Produced via immunoSEQ multiplex PCR; TCRdb's table is partial and in-frame only. Here the sample spans 62,000 or so clones, around 81% being singletons. The sample here was CD4+ or CD8+ T cells sorted from blood, taken in a trial of the OX40 agonist ivuxolimab. These receptors were collected from an adult with an advanced solid tumor such as melanoma, head and neck, liver or kidney cancer.

The chain uses TRBV7-2 and TRBJ2-3, with D perhaps TRBD2 (6 bases). From germline, CDR1 is SGHTA and CDR2 FQGNSA. The CDR3 spans 14 residues. Trimming took off 1 base at V and 6 bases at J, with 11 bases between the two ends. For the CDR3, the DNA is TGTGCCAGCAGCTTAGTAGCGGATGGGGATACGCAGTATTTT. This translates into CASSLVADGDTQYF. The full variable domain, completed using reference TRBV7-2 and TRBJ2-3, is GAGVSQSPSNKVTEKGKDVELRCDPISGHTALYWYRQSLGQGLEFLIYFQGNSAPDKSGLPSDRFSAERTGGSVSTLTIQRTQQEDSAVYLCASSLVADGDTQYFGPGTRLTVL.

This chain joins TRBV7-8 and TRBJ1-4, with 7 positions matching TRBD1. Germline CDR1 reads SGHVS; CDR2 reads FQNEAQ. The V gene end was trimmed by 1 base and the J gene end by 13 bases; junction bases not matched to a gene: 18. The CDR3 contains 17 residues. CDR3 sequence reads: CASSLVETGAHFASLFF. CDR3 bases: TGTGCCAGCAGCTTAGTTGAAACAGGGGCTCATTTTGCATCACTGTTTTTT.

The chain links TRBV19 to TRBJ2-5; D might be TRBD1 (6 bases). Germline CDR1 and CDR2: LNHDA and SQIVND (reference sequence). Trimming took off 11 bases at V and 0 bases at J, with 19 bases between the two ends. The CDR3 has 15 residues. CDR3 in DNA: TGTGCCGCGAAGGCAACAGGGCGAAACCAAGAGACCCAGTACTTC. Encoded protein: CAAKATGRNQETQYF.

This sequence joins TRBV7-2 and TRBJ2-2; D is possibly TRBD1 (6 bases). Trimming shortened V by 5 bases and J by 6 bases, and 13 bases separated the two germline ends. CDR3 size: 14 residues. Germline lookup yields CDR1 SGHTA and CDR2 FQGNSA. CDR3 protein: CASSRPQGAGELFF. The CDR3 nucleotides are TGTGCCAGCAGCAGACCACAGGGAGCCGGGGAGCTGTTTTTT.

The chain carries TRBV28 and TRBJ1-5; D is perhaps TRBD1 (6 bases). CDR3 length equals 14 residues. Between the trimmed V and J ends, which lost 4 bases and 6 bases, there was a span of 13 bases. CDR1 MDHEN and CDR2 SYDVKM come from the germline V gene. Written as DNA, the CDR3 is TGTGCCAGCAGTTCTTGGGGGGCTGGTCAGCCCCAGCATTTT. Protein sequence: CASSSWGAGQPQHF.

This rearrangement joins TRBV7-3 to TRBJ2-1; 7 bases agree with TRBD2. With 5 bases clipped from V and 9 bases from J, the junction kept 7 bases outside the gene matches. The CDR3 totals 13 residues. Germline lookup yields CDR1 SGHTA and CDR2 FQGTGA. CDR3 sequence: CASSPPTSSEQFF. The CDR3 DNA sequence: TGTGCCAGCAGCCCCCCGACTAGCAGTGAGCAGTTCTTC.

This clone was seen a few times. The chain couples TRBV10-1 to TRBJ1-5, with 8 nucleotides matching TRBD1. CDR3 length: 15 residues. With 6 bases clipped from V and 4 bases from J, the junction kept 8 bases outside the gene matches. CDR1 is WNHNN, CDR2 SYGVQD, per germline (reference sequence). CDR3 DNA: TGCGCCAGCAGAGAGAGGACAGGGAGGAATCAGCCCCAGCATTTT. It specifies CASRERTGRNQPQHF.

The V call is TRBV7-3, the J call TRBJ1-1, with no clear D. CDR1 is SGHTA, CDR2 FQGTGA, per germline. This CDR3 is 14 amino acids long. The V end lost 1 base, the J end lost 4 bases, and 10 bases lay between the germline ends. CDR3 nucleotide sequence: TGTGCCAGCAGCTTAATGGGTGGCGGCACTGAAGCTTTCTTT. This encodes CASSLMGGGTEAFF.

V and J are TRBV7-9 and TRBJ2-5, with TRBD1 matching over 8 bases. The DNA matches TRBJ2-7 better at its end, which makes the J call doubtful. Germline-derived CDR1 and CDR2 are SEHNR and FQNEAQ (reference sequence). This CDR3 has 19 residues. The CDR3 DNA reads TGTGCCAGCAGCTTAGGCTTGTGGGGGGACAGGAAAAACTCCTACGAGCAGTACTTC. Translated: CASSLGLWGDRKNSYEQYF.

The chain joins TRBV5-1 to TRBJ2-5, with a possible D match to TRBD1 (6 bases). Matching the DNA end better, TRBJ2-7 makes the J call doubtful. The V gene's germline CDR1 is SGHRS and CDR2 YFSETQ. This CDR3 has 15 amino acids. CDR3: CASSLGRDTSYEQYF. CDR3 bases: TGCGCCAGCAGCTTGGGACGGGACACCAGTTACGAGCAGTACTTC.

The rearrangement joins TRBV7-6 to TRBJ2-7; a weak D match, TRBD1 (6 bases). This CDR3 is 15 amino acids long. The germline gives CDR1 SGHVS, CDR2 FNYEAQ. The ends were cut back, 2 bases at V and 2 bases at J, with 13 bases in the middle. The CDR3 DNA reads TGTGCCAGCAGCTTAAGGTCGGACAGAACCTACGAGCAGTACTTC. This translates into CASSLRSDRTYEQYF.

V and J are TRBV28 and TRBJ1-2; TRBD1 matches 7 bases. V was pared by 10 bases and J by 4 bases, with 6 bases of the junction left unmatched. The CDR3 runs to 12 residues. The germline V gene has CDR1 MDHEN and CDR2 SYDVKM. The CDR3 reads CAIRTGSYGYTF. The DNA of the CDR3 is TGTGCCATTCGGACAGGCTCCTATGGCTACACCTTC.

V is TRBV28 and J is TRBJ2-2, with D maybe TRBD1 (6 bases). V lost 8 bases and J 5 bases, leaving 24 bases between the germline ends. Germline CDR1 MDHEN, CDR2 SYDVKM. CDR3 size: 17 residues. The CDR3 DNA follows: TGTGCCAGCCAGACTCATTCCGCTTGGACAGCAACCGGGGAGCTGTTTTTT. Its protein product is CASQTHSAWTATGELFF. The full variable domain, in which reference TRBV28 and TRBJ2-2 provide the parts outside the CDR3, is DVKVTQSSRYLVKRTGEKVFLECVQDMDHENMFWYRQDPGLGLRLIYFSYDVKMKEKGDIPEGYSVSREKKERFSLILESASTNQTSMYLCASQTHSAWTATGELFFGEGSRLTVL.

The genes are TRBV9 and TRBJ2-2; D remains ambiguous. Trimming removed 1 base at V and 0 bases at J, with 10 bases between. This CDR3 has 16 residues. CDR1 is SGDLS and CDR2 is YYNGEE in the germline V gene. The CDR3 loop is CASSVRMGPNTGELFF. DNA of the CDR3: TGTGCCAGCAGCGTACGGATGGGCCCGAACACCGGGGAGCTGTTTTTT.